These 21 T cell receptor beta chains were all obtained from the same sample, sequenced in a study of beta chain features in type 1 diabetes. Study-wide results and caveats: All four CD4+ subsets of Type 1 diabetes patients contained TCRB CDR3s that were moderately but significantly shorter.

The isolated RNA, all of it, was reverse transcribed, so expressed TCRB transcripts were what got sequenced. Some clones are missing from TCRdb's copy, which holds only in-frame ones; the method was immunoSEQ multiplex PCR. The sample has hundreds of thousands of clones, approximately 10% seen once. Their target antigens are unknown. The specimen was naive CD4+ T cells from blood. The receptor source for this set is a man younger than 45 with type 1 diabetes.

This clone was counted between two and nine times. V and J are TRBV5-1 and TRBJ2-3; TRBD2 might be the D (7 bases). Germline V gene lookup returns CDR1 SGHRS and CDR2 YFSETQ. Between the trimmed V and J ends, which lost 4 bases and 2 bases, there was a span of 11 bases. The CDR3 consists of 14 residues. In DNA, the CDR3 is TGCGCCAGCAGCGCGGGGGCGACCACAGATACGCAGTATTTT. It encodes CASSAGATTDTQYF.

A few counts support this clone. The chain employs TRBV30 and TRBJ2-2; no clear D. The CDR3 has 11 residues. Trimming shortened V by 5 bases and J by 3 bases, and 4 bases separated the two germline ends. Per germline, CDR1 GTSNPN and CDR2 SVGIG (reference sequence). The CDR3 sequence is CAWAYTGELFF. The CDR3 DNA reads TGTGCCTGGGCGTACACCGGGGAGCTGTTTTTT.

V gene TRBV9 combines with J gene TRBJ2-1, with 7 bases fitting TRBD1. Trimming cost V 0 bases and J 6 bases; bases outside gene matches: 6. Germline V gene data show CDR1 as SGDLS and CDR2 as YYNGEE. This CDR3 is 15 amino acids long. CDR3 sequence: CASSVAPGQANEQFF. The CDR3 region has the DNA TGTGCCAGCAGCGTAGCTCCCGGACAGGCCAATGAGCAGTTCTTC. Together with reference TRBV9 and TRBJ2-1, the CDR3 gives the full variable domain: DSGVTQTPKHLITATGQRVTLRCSPRSGDLSVYWYQQSLDQGLQFLIQYYNGEERAKGNILERFSAQQFPDLHSELNLSSLELGDSALYFCASSVAPGQANEQFFGPGTRLTVL.

This clone was seen more than once but under ten times. The chain is built from TRBV5-1 and TRBJ2-3, with a possible D match to TRBD1 (6 bases). The germline V gene has CDR1 SGHRS and CDR2 YFSETQ. V was pared by 8 bases and J by 1 base, with 14 bases between. This CDR3 comprises 14 residues. The CDR3 nucleotides read TGCGCCAGTTCCAGGGGATTGGGCACAGATACGCAGTATTTT. Translated: CASSRGLGTDTQYF.

This clone has just a few counts. Within the sample, other DNA sequences also encode this same CDR3. The chain combines TRBV28 with TRBJ2-7; D is uncertain. The CDR3 runs to 12 residues. V was shortened by 4 bases and J by 3 bases, with 7 bases between the two germline ends. CDR1 is MDHEN, CDR2 SYDVKM, per germline. The CDR3 sequence: CASSSPGYEQYF. The CDR3 region has the DNA TGTGCCAGCAGTTCGCCGGGCTACGAGCAGTACTTC. Drawing the rest from reference TRBV28 and TRBJ2-7, the complete variable domain is DVKVTQSSRYLVKRTGEKVFLECVQDMDHENMFWYRQDPGLGLRLIYFSYDVKMKEKGDIPEGYSVSREKKERFSLILESASTNQTSMYLCASSSPGYEQYFGPGTRLTVT.

Only a few counts were recorded for this clone. In the same sample, other DNA sequences code for this CDR3. This chain's CDR3 is CASSPRGTDTQYF. The CDR3 nucleotides are TGTGCCAGTAGTCCTCGGGGCACAGATACGCAGTATTTT. The chain carries TRBV19 and TRBJ2-3; no clear D. Germline CDR1 is LNHDA and CDR2 is SQIVND (reference sequence). This CDR3 spans 13 amino acids. Trimming pared 5 bases from V and 1 base from J, leaving 7 bases between.

This sequence joins TRBV28 and TRBJ1-5; D gene uncertain. Germline assignment: CDR1 MDHEN and CDR2 SYDVKM. The V and J ends lost 3 bases and 6 bases respectively, with 6 bases between them. The CDR3 has 12 residues. The CDR3 DNA reads as TGTGCCAGCAGTTTCGGGGTTCAGCCCCAGCATTTT. Encoded protein: CASSFGVQPQHF.

Only a few counts were recorded for this clone. The rearrangement uses TRBV5-1 and TRBJ2-5, with a tentative D call TRBD2 (6 bases). The CDR3 consists of 15 residues. Germline values: CDR1 SGHRS, CDR2 YFSETQ. V was trimmed by 0 bases and J by 4 bases, leaving 13 bases between them. CDR3 coding DNA: TGCGCCAGCAGCTTGGGGGCTAGCGTTGGAGAGACCCAGTACTTC. It yields the protein CASSLGASVGETQYF.

The CDR3 loop is CASSPGSAGEQFF. The CDR3 nucleotides are TGTGCCAGCAGCCCCGGTTCAGCGGGGGAGCAGTTCTTC. The V gene is TRBV4-2, the J gene TRBJ2-1; TRBD2 matches at 7 bases. Per germline, CDR1 LGHNA and CDR2 YNFKEQ. This CDR3 spans 13 amino acids. Trimming at V came to 4 bases and at J to 10 bases, leaving 7 bases not matched to a gene.

V gene TRBV13 combines with J gene TRBJ2-2, with 7 bases identical to TRBD2. V lost 0 bases, J lost 0 bases, and 4 bases stayed unmatched. Germline CDR1 and CDR2: PRHDT and FYEKMQ (reference sequence). CDR3 length: 17 amino acids. CDR3 protein: CASSLGRLAANTGELFF. CDR3 bases: TGTGCCAGCAGCTTAGGTCGGCTAGCGGCGAACACCGGGGAGCTGTTTTTT.

The CDR3 protein is CASDPGTGSYEQYF. In DNA, the CDR3 is TGTGCCAGCGATCCCGGGACAGGGTCTTACGAGCAGTACTTC. This chain joins TRBV7-9 and TRBJ2-7, with TRBD1 matching 9 bases. Germline V gene data show CDR1 as SEHNR and CDR2 as FQNEAQ (reference sequence). The CDR3 extends over 14 amino acids. With V trimmed by 8 bases and J by 4 bases, 9 bases remained unmatched.

The V and J genes are TRBV7-2 and TRBJ2-1; 7 positions agree with TRBD2. The germline gives CDR1 SGHTA, CDR2 FQGNSA. The CDR3 is 14 residues long. V was clipped by 5 bases and J by 2 bases; unmatched bases: 3. CDR3 sequence (DNA): TGTGCCAGCAGCCAGGGAGGGCCCTACAATGAGCAGTTCTTC. As protein: CASSQGGPYNEQFF.

This clone occurred a few times. CDR3 loop: CASSQTASGTGGQPQHF. The DNA for the CDR3 is TGTGCCAGCAGCCAAACGGCCTCCGGGACAGGGGGTCAGCCCCAGCATTTT. The chain employs TRBV4-2 and TRBJ1-5; 11 nucleotides match TRBD1. CDR1 LGHNA and CDR2 YNFKEQ come from the germline V gene. The CDR3 is made up of 17 amino acids. Trimming at V came to 2 bases and at J to 6 bases, leaving 9 bases not matched to a gene.

V and J are TRBV5-1 and TRBJ2-7; TRBD2 matches 9 bases. This CDR3 contains 16 residues. J gave up 0 bases and V 0 bases, and 4 bases lay outside the gene matches. Germline V lookup: CDR1 SGHRS, CDR2 YFSETQ. The CDR3 nucleotides read TGCGCCAGCAGCTTGGAGGTTAGCGGGGGCTCCTACGAGCAGTACTTC. Amino acids: CASSLEVSGGSYEQYF.

This clone has a handful of counts. This chain joins TRBV4-2 and TRBJ1-2; 12 bases map to TRBD1. The CDR3 totals 18 residues. The germline V gene encodes CDR1 LGHNA and CDR2 YNFKEQ. J was trimmed by 6 bases and V by 2 bases; bases with no gene match: 13. The DNA for the CDR3 is TGTGCCAGCAGCCAAAGCAAGGGACAGGGGGCGCATCGAGATGGCTACACCTTC. Amino acids: CASSQSKGQGAHRDGYTF.

This clone was seen a handful of times. The chain couples TRBV14 to TRBJ2-1, with unresolved D. Looked up from germline, CDR1 is SGHDN and CDR2 is FVKESK. The CDR3 has 15 residues. V was cut by 1 base and J by 1 base, with 8 bases left in between. Written as DNA, the CDR3 is TGTGCCAGCAGCCAAGTCGGGTTGTCCTACAATGAGCAGTTCTTC. Its protein is CASSQVGLSYNEQFF.

This clone was observed a few times. The J gene is TRBJ1-2, the V gene TRBV30, with 7 bases lining up with TRBD1. Germline V gene lookup returns CDR1 GTSNPN and CDR2 SVGIG (reference sequence). The CDR3 is made up of 14 amino acids. V was pared by 1 base and J by 3 bases, with 5 bases of the junction left unmatched. CDR3 sequence reads: CAWSAHRGYYGYTF. CDR3 bases: TGTGCCTGGAGTGCTCACAGGGGTTACTATGGCTACACCTTC.

The chain carries TRBV18 and TRBJ2-7, with 10 bases lining up with TRBD1. Losses at the gene ends were 4 bases for V and 6 bases for J; bases not matched to a gene: 12. Per germline, CDR1 KGHSH and CDR2 LQKENI. This CDR3 spans 16 amino acids. This CDR3 reads CASSRGRDRGGSEQYF. CDR3 sequence (DNA): TGTGCCAGCTCACGCGGTCGGGACAGGGGCGGCTCCGAGCAGTACTTC.

CDR3 region: CASSQGEAANIQYF. For the CDR3, the DNA is TGCGCCAGCAGCCAAGGCGAGGCGGCAAACATTCAGTACTTC. V is TRBV4-1 and J is TRBJ2-4, with unresolved D. Per germline, CDR1 MGHRA and CDR2 YSYEKL. There are 14 residues in the CDR3. Deletions cut 1 base from V and 6 bases from J, with 10 bases between.

The genes are TRBV5-1 and TRBJ2-3; perhaps TRBD2 as D (5 bases). The CDR3 has 14 residues. Germline V gene lookup returns CDR1 SGHRS and CDR2 YFSETQ. V dropped 5 bases and J dropped 3 bases, with 13 bases sitting between them. As DNA, the CDR3 is TGCGCCAGCAGTCCTAACGGGGTGACAGATACGCAGTATTTT. Translation gives CASSPNGVTDTQYF.

The genes are TRBV15 and TRBJ2-1, with TRBD2 matching 8 bases. This CDR3 spans 15 amino acids. After removal of 3 bases from V and 2 bases from J, the junction contained 3 bases not matched to a gene. Germline V CDR1 and CDR2: LNHNV, YYDKDF (reference sequence). The CDR3 nucleotides read TGTGCCACCAGCAGCCTCGGGGGGGCCTACAATGAGCAGTTCTTC. Its translation is CATSSLGGAYNEQFF.